The next 10 T cell receptor beta chains were all read from a single sample in a study of blood T cell repertoires in COVID-19. Repertoires were generated with immunoSEQ multiplex PCR, while TCRdb's copy carries only in-frame clones and drops some. The repertoire includes over 95,000 clones, around 84% of them detected once, and 2% sits in the top ten. Sequences were obtained from peripheral blood. The receptors come from a man aged 65-85 years with active or convalescent COVID-19.

The chain joins TRBV11-1 to TRBJ2-3; TRBD2 is a possible D gene (6 bases). The CDR3 length is 14 residues. V dropped 5 bases and J dropped 10 bases, with 19 bases sitting between them. CDR1 is SGHAT, CDR2 FQDESV, per germline (reference sequence). The CDR3 DNA follows: TGTGCCAGCAGCCATTCGAGGGGCGGGGCGGCGCAGTATTTT. Translation gives CASSHSRGGAAQYF.

This chain uses TRBV20-1 with TRBJ1-1; unclear D gene. V lost 6 bases, J lost 10 bases, and 15 bases lay in between. CDR1 is DFQATT, CDR2 SNEGSKA, per germline (reference sequence). This CDR3 has 11 amino acids. As DNA, the CDR3 is TGCAGTGCATCGGGAGCCCTTGGAGCTTTCTTT. It is translated as CSASGALGAFF.

The rearrangement links TRBV7-3 to TRBJ1-1; unclear D gene. Germline lookup yields CDR1 SGHTA and CDR2 FQGTGA. The ends were cut back, 2 bases at V and 5 bases at J, with 15 bases in the middle. The CDR3 runs to 15 residues. The CDR3 nucleotides read TGTGCCAGCAGCTTAGAGGCGGGGTCTATTACTGAAGCTTTCTTT. This encodes CASSLEAGSITEAFF.

The chain uses TRBV30 and TRBJ1-2; 9 bases are a match to TRBD1. Germline CDR1 is GTSNPN and CDR2 is SVGIG (reference sequence). The junction had 6 bases not matched to a gene; V was cut back by 3 bases and J by 4 bases. The CDR3 has 14 residues. CDR3: CAWSRTGVLYGYTF. DNA for the CDR3: TGTGCCTGGAGCAGGACAGGGGTCCTCTATGGCTACACCTTC.

The CDR3 DNA follows: TGCACCAGCAGCCACTCCGGGACTAGCGGGGAGCTGTTTTTT. Its protein is CTSSHSGTSGELFF. The chain links TRBV1 to TRBJ2-2; the table's D call TRBD2 went unverified against the DNA. TRBV1 has pseudogene status. There are 14 residues in the CDR3.

This clone occurred once. V and J are TRBV7-2 and TRBJ1-1, with TRBD1 matching 7 bases. The V segment lost 4 bases and the J segment 6 bases; nucleotides outside the gene matches: 17. This CDR3 has 17 amino acids. Germline-derived CDR1 and CDR2 are SGHTA and FQGNSA. CDR3 in amino acids: CASSSRRTGDTNAEAFF. The DNA for the CDR3 is TGTGCCAGCAGCTCCCGCCGGACAGGTGATACCAACGCTGAAGCTTTCTTT.

The chain carries TRBV3-1 (or the pseudogene TRBV3-2) and TRBJ2-7; 14 nucleotides agree with TRBD2. CDR1 is LGHDT and CDR2 is YNNKEL in the germline V gene (reference sequence). The CDR3 is made up of 16 amino acids. V shed 4 bases, J shed 2 bases, and the junction held 4 bases outside the gene matches. CDR3 DNA: TGTGCCAGCAGCCCCGAGGGACTAGCGGGGGCCTACGAGCAGTACTTC. Amino acid sequence: CASSPEGLAGAYEQYF.

CDR3 sequence (DNA): TGTGCCAGCAGCTTGGCCGGGGAGGGAGGGTGGAACACTGAAGCTTTCTTT. Translating gives CASSLAGEGGWNTEAFF. The V gene is TRBV5-6, the J gene TRBJ1-1; D is ambiguous. CDR3 length: 17 residues. Trimming left V 0 bases short and J 1 base short, with 16 bases between. Germline CDR1 and CDR2: SGHDT and YYEEEE.

The chain couples TRBV2 to TRBJ2-3; D remains ambiguous. V shed 2 bases and J shed 0 bases, with 12 bases lying between them. This CDR3 spans 16 amino acids. The germline V gene encodes CDR1 SNHLY and CDR2 FYNNEI. The CDR3 DNA reads TGTGCCAGCAGTGAATGGCGGTCTTCTAGCACAGATACGCAGTATTTT. Residues: CASSEWRSSSTDTQYF.

V is TRBV11-1 and J is TRBJ1-1; 7 positions match TRBD1. V lost 8 bases, J lost 1 base, and 1 base stayed unmatched. Germline lookup yields CDR1 SGHAT and CDR2 FQDESV (reference sequence). The CDR3 covers 12 residues. The CDR3 here is CASGDRNTEAFF. The CDR3 bases are TGTGCCAGCGGGGACAGGAACACTGAAGCTTTCTTT. Together with reference TRBV11-1 and TRBJ1-1, the CDR3 gives the full variable domain: EAEVAQSPRYKITEKSQAVAFWCDPISGHATLYWYRQILGQGPELLVQFQDESVVDDSQLPKDRFSAERLKGVDSTLKIQPAELGDSAMYLCASGDRNTEAFFGQGTRLTVV.